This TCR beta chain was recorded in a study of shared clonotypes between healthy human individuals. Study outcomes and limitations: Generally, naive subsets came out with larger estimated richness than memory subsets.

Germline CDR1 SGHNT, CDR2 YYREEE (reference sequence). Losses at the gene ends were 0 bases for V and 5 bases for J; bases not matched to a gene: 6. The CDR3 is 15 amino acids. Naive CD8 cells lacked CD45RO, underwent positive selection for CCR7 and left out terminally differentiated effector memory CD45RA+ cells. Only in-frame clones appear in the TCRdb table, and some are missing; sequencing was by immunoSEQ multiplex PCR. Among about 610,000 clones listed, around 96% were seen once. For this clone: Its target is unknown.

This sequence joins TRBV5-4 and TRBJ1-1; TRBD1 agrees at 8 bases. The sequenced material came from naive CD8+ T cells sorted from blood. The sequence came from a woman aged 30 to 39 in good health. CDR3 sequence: CASSLAQGAKTEAFF. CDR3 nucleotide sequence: TGTGCCAGCAGCTTGGCGCAGGGGGCGAAGACTGAAGCTTTCTTT.